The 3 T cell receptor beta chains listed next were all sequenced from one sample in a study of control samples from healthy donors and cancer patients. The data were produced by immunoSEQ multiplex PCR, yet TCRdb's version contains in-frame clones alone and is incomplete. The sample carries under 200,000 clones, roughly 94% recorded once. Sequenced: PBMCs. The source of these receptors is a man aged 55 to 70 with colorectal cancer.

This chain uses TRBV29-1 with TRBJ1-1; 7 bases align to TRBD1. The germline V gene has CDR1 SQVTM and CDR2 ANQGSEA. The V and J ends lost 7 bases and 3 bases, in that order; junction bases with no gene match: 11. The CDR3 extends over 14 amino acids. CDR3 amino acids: CSASSGTVYTEAFF. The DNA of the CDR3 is TGCAGCGCATCCTCCGGGACAGTATACACTGAAGCTTTCTTT.

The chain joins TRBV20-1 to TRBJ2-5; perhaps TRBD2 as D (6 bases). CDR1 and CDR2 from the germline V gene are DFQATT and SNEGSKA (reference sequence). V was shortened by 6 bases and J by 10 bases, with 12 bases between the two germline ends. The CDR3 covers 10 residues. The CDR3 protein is CSASLGGQYF. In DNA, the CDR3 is TGCAGTGCCTCGTTGGGGGGCCAGTACTTC.

CDR3 sequence (DNA): TGTGCCACCTCCGGGACTAGCGGGGAGGGGCAGTATTTT. Residues: CATSGTSGEGQYF. The chain has TRBV19 and TRBJ2-3, with 13 positions matching TRBD2. The CDR3 runs 13 residues. Germline-derived CDR1 and CDR2 are LNHDA and SQIVND (reference sequence). J lost 11 bases, V lost 10 bases, and 9 bases had no gene match.